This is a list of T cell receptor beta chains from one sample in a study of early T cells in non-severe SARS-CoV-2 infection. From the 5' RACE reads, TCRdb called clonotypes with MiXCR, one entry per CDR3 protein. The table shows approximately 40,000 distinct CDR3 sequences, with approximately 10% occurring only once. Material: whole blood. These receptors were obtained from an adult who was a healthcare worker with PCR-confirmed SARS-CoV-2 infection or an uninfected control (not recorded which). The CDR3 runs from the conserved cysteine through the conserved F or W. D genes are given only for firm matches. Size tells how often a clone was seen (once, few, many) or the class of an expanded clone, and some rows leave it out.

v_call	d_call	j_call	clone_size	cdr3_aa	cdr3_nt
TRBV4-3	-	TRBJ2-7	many	CASSQDGGGYEQYF	TGCGCCAGCAGCCAAGATGGTGGGGGCTACGAGCAGTACTTC
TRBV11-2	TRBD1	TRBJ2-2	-	CASSLGRGTANTGELFF	TGTGCCAGCAGCTTAGGACGAGGGACAGCAAACACCGGGGAGCTGTTTTTT
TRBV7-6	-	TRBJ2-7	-	CASSLTDPTESGQYF	TGTGCCAGCAGCCTTACCGACCCCACCGAAAGCGGGCAGTACTTC
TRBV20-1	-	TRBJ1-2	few	CSASGGLLYGYTF	TGCAGTGCTAGTGGGGGCCTGCTCTATGGCTACACCTTC
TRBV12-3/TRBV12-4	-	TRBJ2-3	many	CASTAAGPLVDTQYF	TGTGCCAGCACCGCAGCAGGTCCCCTCGTGGATACGCAGTATTTT
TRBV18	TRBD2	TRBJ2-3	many	CASSGAAGGQDTQYF	TGTGCCAGCTCGGGAGCAGCGGGGGGGCAAGATACGCAGTATTTT
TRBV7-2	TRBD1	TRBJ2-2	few	CASSPILTGRELFF	TGTGCCAGCAGTCCCATCCTGACAGGGCGGGAGCTGTTTTTT
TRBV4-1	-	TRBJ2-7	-	CASSQGGLEQYF	TGCGCCAGCAGCCAAGGAGGGCTCGAGCAGTACTTC
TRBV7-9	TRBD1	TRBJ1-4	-	CASTPVQGVLFF	TGTGCCAGCACCCCTGTACAGGGGGTTCTGTTTTTT
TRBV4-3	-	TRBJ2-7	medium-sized	CASSQELAAFSYEQYF	TGCGCCAGCAGCCAAGAATTAGCGGCCTTCTCCTACGAGCAGTACTTC
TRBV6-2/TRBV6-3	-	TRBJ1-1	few	CASTPPVRAEAFF	TGTGCCAGCACCCCCCCGGTCCGCGCTGAAGCTTTCTTT
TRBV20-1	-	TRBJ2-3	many	CSARDSVGDTQYF	TGCAGTGCTAGAGATTCGGTTGGAGATACGCAGTATTTT
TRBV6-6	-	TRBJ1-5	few	CASSYVQGGNQPQHF	TGTGCCAGCAGTTATGTACAGGGAGGCAATCAGCCCCAGCATTTT
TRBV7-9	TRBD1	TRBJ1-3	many	CASSLAGQYHGNTIYF	TGTGCCAGCAGCTTAGCGGGACAGTACCATGGAAACACCATATATTTT
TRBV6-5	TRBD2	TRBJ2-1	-	CASSYVGGAGQDNEQFF	TGTGCCAGCAGTTACGTCGGGGGGGCAGGACAAGACAATGAGCAGTTCTTC
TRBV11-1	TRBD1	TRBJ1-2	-	CASSGTGTGNGYTF	TGTGCCAGCAGCGGAACCGGGACAGGGAATGGCTACACCTTC
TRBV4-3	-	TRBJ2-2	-	CASSPQGDGELFF	TGCGCCAGCAGCCCACAGGGCGACGGGGAGCTGTTTTTT
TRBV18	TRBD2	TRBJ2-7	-	CASSPSGGGRSYEQYF	TGTGCCAGCTCACCATCAGGCGGGGGACGCTCCTACGAGCAGTACTTC
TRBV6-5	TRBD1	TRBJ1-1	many	CASSYGDSMNTEAFF	TGTGCCAGCAGTTACGGGGACAGCATGAACACTGAAGCTTTCTTT
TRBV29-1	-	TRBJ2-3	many	CSGGDGGTDTQYF	TGCAGCGGGGGTGACGGTGGCACAGATACGCAGTATTTT
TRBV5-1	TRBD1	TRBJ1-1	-	CASSYLGGARTEAFF	TGCGCCAGCAGCTACCTAGGGGGCGCGAGGACTGAAGCTTTCTTT
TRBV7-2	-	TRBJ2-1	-	CASSLELLGVGSSYNEQFF	TGTGCCAGCAGCTTAGAACTTTTAGGGGTGGGTAGCTCCTACAATGAGCAGTTCTTC
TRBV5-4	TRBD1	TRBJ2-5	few	CASSLEGQGIETQYF	TGTGCCAGCAGCTTGGAGGGACAGGGGATCGAGACCCAGTACTTC
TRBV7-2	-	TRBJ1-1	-	CASSRGGYTEAFF	TGTGCCAGCAGCCGGGGAGGGTACACTGAAGCTTTCTTT
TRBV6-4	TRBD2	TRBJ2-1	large	CASSQQAGEYNEQFF	TGTGCCAGCAGTCAACAAGCGGGAGAGTACAATGAGCAGTTCTTC
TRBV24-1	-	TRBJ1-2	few	CATSARDGRGYTF	TGTGCCACCAGTGCCCGGGACGGTCGAGGCTACACCTTC
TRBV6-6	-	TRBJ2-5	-	CASSQGGNQETQYF	TGTGCCAGCAGCCAGGGGGGGAACCAAGAGACCCAGTACTTC
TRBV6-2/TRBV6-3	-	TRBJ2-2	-	CASSYSGGGELFF	TGTGCCAGCAGTTACTCAGGGGGAGGCGAGCTGTTTTTT
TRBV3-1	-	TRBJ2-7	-	CASSQELASSYEQYF	TGTGCCAGCAGCCAAGAACTAGCTTCCTCCTACGAGCAGTACTTC
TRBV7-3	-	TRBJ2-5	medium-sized	CASSPGAIEGVETQYF	TGTGCCAGCAGCCCGGGGGCCATCGAGGGGGTGGAGACCCAGTACTTC
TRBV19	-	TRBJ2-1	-	CASRDRGRGDEQFF	TGTGCCAGCCGAGACCGGGGCCGAGGAGATGAGCAGTTCTTC
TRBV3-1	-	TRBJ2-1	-	CASSRGFDEQFF	TGTGCCAGCAGCCGTGGGTTTGATGAGCAGTTCTTC
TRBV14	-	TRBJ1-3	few	CASSLSNSGNTIYF	TGTGCCAGCAGCCTAAGTAACTCTGGAAACACCATATATTTT
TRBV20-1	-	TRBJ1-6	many	CSASTESSYNSPLHF	TGCAGTGCCTCGACAGAGAGCTCCTATAATTCACCCCTCCACTTT
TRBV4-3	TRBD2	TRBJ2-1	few	CASSQDSGGANEQFF	TGCGCCAGCAGCCAAGACAGCGGGGGGGCCAATGAGCAGTTCTTC
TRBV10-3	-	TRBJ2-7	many	CAISESFNDAPSHHEQYF	TGTGCCATCAGTGAGTCCTTTAACGATGCCCCTTCTCATCACGAGCAGTACTTC
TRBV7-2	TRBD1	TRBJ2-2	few	CASSYPTGSTGELFF	TGTGCCAGCAGCTACCCGACAGGGAGCACCGGGGAGCTGTTTTTT
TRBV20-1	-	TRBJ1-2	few	CSASPGETNYGYTF	TGCAGTGCTAGTCCAGGAGAGACTAACTATGGCTACACCTTC
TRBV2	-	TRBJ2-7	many	CASSDSFYEQYF	TGTGCCAGCAGTGACAGCTTCTACGAGCAGTACTTC
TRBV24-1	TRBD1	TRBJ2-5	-	CATSGLGGGETQYF	TGTGCCACCAGTGGCCTAGGGGGCGGAGAGACCCAGTACTTC
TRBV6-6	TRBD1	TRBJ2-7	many	CASRFVGQGSDEQYF	TGTGCCAGCAGATTTGTGGGACAGGGTAGTGACGAGCAGTACTTC
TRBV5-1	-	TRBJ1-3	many	CASSPAEHRGSGNTIYF	TGCGCCAGCAGCCCCGCTGAGCACCGAGGATCTGGAAACACCATATATTTT
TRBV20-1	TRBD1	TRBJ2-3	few	CSAADRGEGTDTQYF	TGCAGTGCGGCTGACAGGGGGGAAGGCACAGATACGCAGTATTTT
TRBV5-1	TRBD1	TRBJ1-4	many	CASSRDSNNEKLFF	TGCGCCAGCAGCCGGGACAGCAATAATGAAAAACTGTTTTTT
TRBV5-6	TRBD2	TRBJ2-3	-	CASSFGLDTDTQYF	TGTGCCAGCAGCTTTGGACTAGACACAGATACGCAGTATTTT
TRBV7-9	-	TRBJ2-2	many	CASSLAPKGLRLFF	TGTGCCAGCAGCTTAGCGCCAAAAGGACTCCGGCTGTTTTTT
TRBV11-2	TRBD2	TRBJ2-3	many	CASSPWTSSTDTQYF	TGTGCCAGCAGCCCCTGGACTAGCAGTACAGATACGCAGTATTTT
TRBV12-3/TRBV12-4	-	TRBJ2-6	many	CASSFVSGRSGANVLTF	TGTGCCAGCAGTTTTGTGTCAGGGAGGTCTGGGGCCAACGTCCTGACTTTC